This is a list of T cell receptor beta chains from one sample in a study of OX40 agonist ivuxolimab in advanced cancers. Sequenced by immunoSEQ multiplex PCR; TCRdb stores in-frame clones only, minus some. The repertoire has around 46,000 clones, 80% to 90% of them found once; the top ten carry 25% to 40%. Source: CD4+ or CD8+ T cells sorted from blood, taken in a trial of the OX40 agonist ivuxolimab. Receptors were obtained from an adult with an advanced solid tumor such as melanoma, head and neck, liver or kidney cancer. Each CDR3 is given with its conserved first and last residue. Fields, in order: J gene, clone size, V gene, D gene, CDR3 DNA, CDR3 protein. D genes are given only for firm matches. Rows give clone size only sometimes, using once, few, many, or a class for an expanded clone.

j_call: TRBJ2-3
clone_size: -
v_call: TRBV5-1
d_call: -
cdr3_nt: TGCGCCAGCCAATACGGCACAGATACGCAGTATTTT
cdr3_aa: CASQYGTDTQYF

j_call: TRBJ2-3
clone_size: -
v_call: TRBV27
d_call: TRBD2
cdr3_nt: TGTGCCAGCAGTTTATTACTAGCGGGAGGGGCAGATACGCAGTATTTT
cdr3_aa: CASSLLLAGGADTQYF

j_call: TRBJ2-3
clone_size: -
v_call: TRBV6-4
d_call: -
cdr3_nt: TGTGCCAGCAGTGACTCTGAAGGAGATACGCAGTATTTT
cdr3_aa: CASSDSEGDTQYF

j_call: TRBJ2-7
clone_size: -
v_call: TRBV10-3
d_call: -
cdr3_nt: TGTGCCATTCGGACAGAGAGCTCCTACGAGCAGTACTTC
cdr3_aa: CAIRTESSYEQYF

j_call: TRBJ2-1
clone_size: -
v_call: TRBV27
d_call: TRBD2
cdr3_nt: TGTGCCAGCACTACTTATGGGACTAGCGGGGGGTACAATGAGCAGTTCTTC
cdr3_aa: CASTTYGTSGGYNEQFF

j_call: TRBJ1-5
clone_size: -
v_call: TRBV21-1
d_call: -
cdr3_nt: TGTGCCAGCAGAAAGGGGGGGTCGGTATTAGGTCCGTCGAGGCGTATTAATCAGCCCCAGCATTTT
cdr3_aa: CASRKGGSVLGPSRRINQPQHF

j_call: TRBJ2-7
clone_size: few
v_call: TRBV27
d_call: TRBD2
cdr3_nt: TGTGCCAGCAGTTTAGCGGGAGGGGGGTACGAGCAGTACTTC
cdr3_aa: CASSLAGGGYEQYF

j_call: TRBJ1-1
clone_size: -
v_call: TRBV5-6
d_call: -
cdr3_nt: TGTGCCAGCAGCCCGGGTCCCGATTTCATGAACACTGAAGCTTTCTTT
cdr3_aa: CASSPGPDFMNTEAFF

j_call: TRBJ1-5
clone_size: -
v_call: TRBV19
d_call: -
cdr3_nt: TGTGCCAGTAGTATCCCGGAAGGTAACAATCAGCCCCAGCATTTT
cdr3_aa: CASSIPEGNNQPQHF

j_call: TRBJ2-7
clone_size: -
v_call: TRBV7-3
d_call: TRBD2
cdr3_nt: TGTGCCAGCAGCTTATCGGGGGGAAGTAACGAGCAGTACTTC
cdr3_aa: CASSLSGGSNEQYF

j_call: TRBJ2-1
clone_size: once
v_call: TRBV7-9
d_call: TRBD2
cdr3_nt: TGTGCCAGCAGTTATAGGGGTATCGGCGGGGACTACGATGAGCAGTTCTTC
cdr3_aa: CASSYRGIGGDYDEQFF

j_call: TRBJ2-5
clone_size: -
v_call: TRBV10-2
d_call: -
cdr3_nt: TGCGCCAGCGGGGGAGAGACCCAGTACTTC
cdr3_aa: CASGGETQYF

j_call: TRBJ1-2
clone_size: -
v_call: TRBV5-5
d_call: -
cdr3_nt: TGTGCCAGCAGCTCCTTGCGGGTTAACTATGGCTACACCTTC
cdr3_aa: CASSSLRVNYGYTF

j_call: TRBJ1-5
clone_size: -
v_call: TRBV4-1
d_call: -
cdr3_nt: TGCGCCAGCAGCCACCTCCAAGGGAATCAGCCCCAGCATTTT
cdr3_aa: CASSHLQGNQPQHF

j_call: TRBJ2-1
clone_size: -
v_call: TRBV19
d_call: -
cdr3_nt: TGTGCCAGTAGTATAGGGGAGCTAGAGCAGTTCTTC
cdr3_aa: CASSIGELEQFF

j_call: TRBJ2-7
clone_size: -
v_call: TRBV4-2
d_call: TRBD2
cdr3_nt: TGTGCCAGCAGCCAACTTCAAGGACTAGACTTATACGAGCAGTACTTC
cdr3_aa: CASSQLQGLDLYEQYF

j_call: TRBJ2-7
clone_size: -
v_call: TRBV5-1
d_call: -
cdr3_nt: TGCGCCAGCAGCTTTGGGACACTTTACGAGCAGTACTTC
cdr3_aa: CASSFGTLYEQYF

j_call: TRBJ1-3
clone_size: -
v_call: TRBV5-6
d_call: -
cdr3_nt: TGTGCCAGCAGCTTTTTGGCCCCTATCGTTGGAGGCACCATATATTTT
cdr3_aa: CASSFLAPIVGGTIYF

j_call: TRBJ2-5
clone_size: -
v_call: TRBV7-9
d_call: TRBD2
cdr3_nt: TGTGCCAGCAGCTCCGAACTAGCGGGAGCTTCCCAAGAGACCCAGTACTTC
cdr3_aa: CASSSELAGASQETQYF

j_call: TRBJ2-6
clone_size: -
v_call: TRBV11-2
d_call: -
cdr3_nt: TGTGCCAGCAGCTCCCAGGGTTCCTCTGGGGCCAACGTCCTGACTTTC
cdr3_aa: CASSSQGSSGANVLTF

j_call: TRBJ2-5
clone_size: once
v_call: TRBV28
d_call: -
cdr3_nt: TGTGCCAGCAGTTTATGGTCAGGGGCGCCGAAGGAGACCCAGTACTTC
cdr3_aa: CASSLWSGAPKETQYF

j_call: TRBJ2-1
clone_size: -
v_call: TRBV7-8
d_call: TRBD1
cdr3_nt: TGTGCCAGCAGCTTGGACAGGGGAGGTATTGAGCAGTTCTTC
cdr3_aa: CASSLDRGGIEQFF

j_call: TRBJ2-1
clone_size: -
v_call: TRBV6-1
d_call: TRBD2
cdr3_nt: TGTGCCAGCACGAGGGATAGCGGGGACTACAATGAGCAGTTCTTC
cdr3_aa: CASTRDSGDYNEQFF

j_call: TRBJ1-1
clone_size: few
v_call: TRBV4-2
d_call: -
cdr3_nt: TGTGCCAGCAGCCAAGAGAGCTTTGACCCTACTGAAGCTTTCTTT
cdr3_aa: CASSQESFDPTEAFF

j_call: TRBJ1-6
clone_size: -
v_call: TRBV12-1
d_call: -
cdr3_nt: TGTGCCAGCAGCCCCGGACGGGGGAATAATTCACCCCTCCACTTT
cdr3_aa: CASSPGRGNNSPLHF

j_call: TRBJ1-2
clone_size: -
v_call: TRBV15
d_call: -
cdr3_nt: TGTGCCACCAGCAGATCGGGGGGAGCCAACCGAAACTATGGCTACACCTTC
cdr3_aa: CATSRSGGANRNYGYTF

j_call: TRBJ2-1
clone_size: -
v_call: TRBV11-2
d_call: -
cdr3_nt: TGTGCCACGAGGGCTGGGAATGAGCAGTTCTTC
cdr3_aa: CATRAGNEQFF

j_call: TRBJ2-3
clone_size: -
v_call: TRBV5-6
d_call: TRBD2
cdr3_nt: TGTGCCAGCAGCTGGGGACTAGCGGGCGCAGATACGCAGTATTTT
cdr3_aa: CASSWGLAGADTQYF

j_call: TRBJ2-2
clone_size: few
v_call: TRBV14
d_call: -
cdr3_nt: TGTGCCAGCAGCCACCAGTTCCCGAACACCGGGGAGCTGTTTTTT
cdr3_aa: CASSHQFPNTGELFF

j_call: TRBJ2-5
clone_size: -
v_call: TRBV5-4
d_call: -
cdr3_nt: TGTGCCAGCAGCTTATGGGGGTACCAAGAGACCCAGTACTTC
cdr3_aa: CASSLWGYQETQYF

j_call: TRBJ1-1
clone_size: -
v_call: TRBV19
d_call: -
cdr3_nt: TGTGCCAGTAGTATAGGGGACAACCGAAACACTGAAGCTTTCTTT
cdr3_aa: CASSIGDNRNTEAFF